Below, one T cell receptor beta chain is given with its context. These data originate in a study of blood T cell repertoires in COVID-19. This CDR3 has 15 amino acids. V lost 0 bases, J lost 3 bases, and 8 bases lay in between. In germline, CDR1 is MNHEY, CDR2 SVGAGI. The protocol was immunoSEQ multiplex PCR, while the TCRdb copy is restricted to in-frame clones and leaves out a portion. The sample yields about 150,000 clones, roughly nine tenths seen once. The sample comprised peripheral blood. The chain carries TRBV6-5 and TRBJ2-2; D might be TRBD1 (6 bases). This sequence was found in a man aged 45-65 years with acute or convalescent COVID-19. The chain's CDR3 is CASSYSWGHTGELFF. DNA of the CDR3: TGTGCCAGCAGTTACTCTTGGGGGCACACCGGGGAGCTGTTTTTT.